A few counts support the clone carrying this TCR beta chain. Expressed TCRB transcripts were sequenced because the entire RNA isolate underwent reverse transcription. The method was immunoSEQ multiplex PCR; TCRdb's version includes in-frame clones alone and lacks a portion of them. The table lists a few hundred thousand clones, 12% to 15% of them singletons, with 5.5% to 7.5% in the top ten. The sample is drawn from a study of beta chain features in type 1 diabetes. Based on CD45RO/CCR7/CD25/CD127/CD95/CD27, CD4+ regulatory, stem cell-like memory, naive and central memory cells were sorted. The CDR3 spans 15 residues. The V end lost 0 bases, the J end lost 1 base, and 9 bases lay between the germline ends. Germline loops: CDR1 LNHNV, CDR2 YYDKDF (reference sequence).

The chain couples TRBV15 to TRBJ2-5; D uncertain. Sample: central memory CD4+ T cells from blood. This TCR was recovered from a man between 25 and 39 years old in good health. The CDR3 bases are TGTGCCACCAGCAGAGAGTTGGATTTCCAAGAGACCCAGTACTTC. It is translated as CATSRELDFQETQYF.